This TCR beta chain is drawn from a study of cytomegalovirus exposure and HLA in healthy donors. The CDR3 covers 18 residues. V trimming: 0 bases; J trimming: 6 bases; junction bases outside the gene matches: 9. The germline V gene encodes CDR1 SGHVS and CDR2 FNYEAQ. Concerning this clone itself: Its antigen remains unidentified.

Vbeta (60) and Jbeta (13) primers were used in the PCR. Original methodology: Later, roughly 80 million unique TCR beta chains were counted in an analysis, and roughly 11 million of them were shared. The assay was immunoSEQ multiplex PCR, and TCRdb's table has in-frame clones only and misses some. The V and J calls and clone size were taken over from that table, and D and trimming were inferred from the DNA. Among some 85,000 clones listed, approximately 84% were seen once. Study-wide findings and caveats: Of the V segments, some could not be distinguished, including TRBV6-2 and TRBV6-3, and were excluded. Reportedly, cytomegalovirus status was diagnosed with high sensitivity and specificity. Analysis was carried out at a later point, and it linked a missense DCLRE1C variant to TCR beta V- and J-gene trimming.

The sequenced sample consisted of PBMCs. The gene calls are TRBV7-6 and TRBJ2-1, with TRBD2 matching 12 bases. The clonotype originates from a woman aged 50 to 60 in good health and CMV-seronegative. The CDR3 bases are TGTGCCAGCAGCTTAGCGAGCCGCCTAGCGGGAGGGCCCAATGAGCAGTTCTTC. Encoded protein: CASSLASRLAGGPNEQFF.